This paragraph covers one T cell receptor (beta chain) sequence. Antigen unknown. The data are from a study of post-analysis software for immune sequencing data. Trimming cost V 0 bases and J 1 base; bases outside gene matches: 3. CDR1 SGHRS and CDR2 YFSETQ come from the germline V gene. CDR3 length: 16 residues. Libraries were made from TCR beta cDNA, and they carried unique molecular identifiers. Using its own MiXCR run on the PCR reads, TCRdb lists one record per CDR3 protein. Among roughly 620,000 distinct CDR3 sequences listed, roughly 45% were seen once. Overall study results and limits: Patients with multiple sclerosis recorded significantly lower normalized Chao1 diversity than controls, the study found. In patients, TRBV5-6, TRBV5-1 and TRBV20-1 belonged to roughly 5 TRBV segments found more frequently than in controls.

This TCR came from a girl aged 5 to 17 with multiple sclerosis. The sequencing input was blood. The V call is TRBV5-1, the J call TRBJ1-2; TRBD1 aligns across 10 bases. The CDR3 loop reads CASSLAGQGLNYGYTF. CDR3 DNA: TGCGCCAGCAGCTTGGCGGGACAGGGGCTTAACTATGGCTACACCTTC.